This T cell receptor (beta chain) emerged from a study of blood T cell repertoires in COVID-19. Whole-study context: Samples came from the United States, Italy and Spain, spanning acute and convalescent COVID-19.

TCRdb's table, derived via immunoSEQ multiplex PCR, lists solely in-frame clones and lacks some. There are 50,000 to 80,000 clones in the sample; approximately 90% occur only once, and around 10% lies in the top ten. The CDR3 is 15 residues long. Germline CDR1 SGHVS, CDR2 FNYEAQ. The trim removed 5 bases at V and 4 bases at J, leaving 10 bases unmatched. The sequenced sample was peripheral blood. J is TRBJ1-2 and V is TRBV7-6, with 7 nucleotides matching TRBD1. This receptor was taken from a woman older than 75 with active COVID-19. The CDR3 loop reads CASSPRQGGSYGYTF. DNA for the CDR3: TGTGCCAGCAGCCCCCGACAGGGTGGTAGCTATGGCTACACCTTC.